The present T cell receptor (beta chain) was sequenced within a study of CD8 T cells in Susac syndrome. The authors carried out high-throughput sequencing of TCR beta. They applied it to CD8+ and CD4+ T cells obtained from blood. Negative magnetic isolation gave CD8+ and CD4+ cells; FACS enriched CD8+ TEMRA. V dropped 3 bases and J dropped 2 bases, with 7 bases sitting between them. This CDR3 is built from 14 residues. CDR1 is SGHAT, CDR2 FQNNGV, per germline. In its sample, this clonotype was seen once. Random hexamers primed reverse transcription of about 0.5 to 1 ug RNA. TCR beta CDR3 was amplified by immunoSEQ covering 54 Vbeta and 13 Jbeta. From the immunoSEQ multiplex PCR reads, TCRdb called clonotypes with MiXCR, one entry per CDR3 protein. The table has 250,000 to 300,000 distinct CDR3 sequences, 85% seen once.

This receptor was identified in a human donor with multiple sclerosis. Sample: CD8+ T cells from PBMCs. V usage is TRBV11-2 and J usage is TRBJ1-4; D unclear. CDR3 residues: CASSFPRTNEKLFF. CDR3 bases: TGTGCCAGCAGCTTCCCCCGCACTAATGAAAAACTGTTTTTT.